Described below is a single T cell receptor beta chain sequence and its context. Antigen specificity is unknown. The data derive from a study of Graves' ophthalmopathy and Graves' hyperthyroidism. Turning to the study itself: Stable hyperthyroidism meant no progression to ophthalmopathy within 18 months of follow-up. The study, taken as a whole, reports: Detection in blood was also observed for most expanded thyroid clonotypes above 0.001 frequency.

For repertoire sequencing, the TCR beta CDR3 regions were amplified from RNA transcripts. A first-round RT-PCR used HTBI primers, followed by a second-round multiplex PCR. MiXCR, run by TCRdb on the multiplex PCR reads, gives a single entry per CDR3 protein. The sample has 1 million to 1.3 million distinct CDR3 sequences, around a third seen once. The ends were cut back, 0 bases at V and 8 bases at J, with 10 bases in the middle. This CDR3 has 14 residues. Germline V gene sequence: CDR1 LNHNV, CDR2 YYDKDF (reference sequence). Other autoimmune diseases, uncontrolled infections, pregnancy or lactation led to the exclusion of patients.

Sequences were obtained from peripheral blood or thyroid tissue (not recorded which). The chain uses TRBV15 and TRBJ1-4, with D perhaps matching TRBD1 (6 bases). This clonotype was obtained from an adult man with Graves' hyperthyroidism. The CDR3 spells CATSRDRTEEKLFF. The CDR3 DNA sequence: TGTGCCACCAGCAGAGATAGGACAGAGGAAAAACTGTTTTTT.